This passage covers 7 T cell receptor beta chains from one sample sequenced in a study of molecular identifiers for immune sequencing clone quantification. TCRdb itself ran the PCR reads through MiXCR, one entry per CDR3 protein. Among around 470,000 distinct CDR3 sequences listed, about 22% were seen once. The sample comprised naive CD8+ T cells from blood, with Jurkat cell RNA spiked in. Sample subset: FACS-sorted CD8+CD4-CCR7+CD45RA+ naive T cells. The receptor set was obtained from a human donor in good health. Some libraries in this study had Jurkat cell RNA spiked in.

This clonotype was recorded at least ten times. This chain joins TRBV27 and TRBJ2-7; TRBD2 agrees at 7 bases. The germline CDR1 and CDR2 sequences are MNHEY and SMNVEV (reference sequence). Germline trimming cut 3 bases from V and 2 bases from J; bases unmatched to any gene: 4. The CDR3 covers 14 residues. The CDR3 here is CASSFEGGPYEQYF. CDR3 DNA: TGTGCCAGCAGTTTCGAGGGAGGGCCCTACGAGCAGTACTTC.

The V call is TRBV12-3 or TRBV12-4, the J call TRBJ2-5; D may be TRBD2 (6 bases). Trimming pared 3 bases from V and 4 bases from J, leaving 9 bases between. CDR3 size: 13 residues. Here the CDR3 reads CASSLGLLETQYF. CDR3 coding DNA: TGTGCCAGCAGTTTGGGACTGCTAGAGACCCAGTACTTC.

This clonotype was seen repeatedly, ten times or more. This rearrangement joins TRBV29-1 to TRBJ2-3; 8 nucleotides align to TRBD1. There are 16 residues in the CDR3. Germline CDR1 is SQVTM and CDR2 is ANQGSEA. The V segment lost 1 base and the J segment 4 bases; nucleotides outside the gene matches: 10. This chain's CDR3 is CSVEVLQGARADTQYF. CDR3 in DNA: TGCAGCGTTGAAGTATTGCAGGGGGCAAGGGCAGATACGCAGTATTTT.

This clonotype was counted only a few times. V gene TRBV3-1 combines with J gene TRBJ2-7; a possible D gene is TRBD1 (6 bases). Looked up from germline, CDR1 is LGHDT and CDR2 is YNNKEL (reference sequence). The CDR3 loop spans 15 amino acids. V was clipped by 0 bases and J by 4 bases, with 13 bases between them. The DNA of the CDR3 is TGTGCCAGCAGCCAAGATCCAGGCAGGGGATACGAGCAGTACTTC. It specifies CASSQDPGRGYEQYF.

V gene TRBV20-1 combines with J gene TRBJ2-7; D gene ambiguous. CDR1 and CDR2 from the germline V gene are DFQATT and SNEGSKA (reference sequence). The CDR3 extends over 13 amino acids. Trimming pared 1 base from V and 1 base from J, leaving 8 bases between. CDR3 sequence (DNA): TGCAGTGCTAGAGTGGGCAGTTCCTACGAGCAGTACTTC. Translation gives CSARVGSSYEQYF.

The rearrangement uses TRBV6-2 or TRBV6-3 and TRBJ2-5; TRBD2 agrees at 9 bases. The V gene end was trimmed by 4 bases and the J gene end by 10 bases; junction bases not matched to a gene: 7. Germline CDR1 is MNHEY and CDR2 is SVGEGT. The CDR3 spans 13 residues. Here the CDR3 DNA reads TGTGCCAGCAGTTTGGACGCGGGGGGGAACCAGTACTTC. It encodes CASSLDAGGNQYF.

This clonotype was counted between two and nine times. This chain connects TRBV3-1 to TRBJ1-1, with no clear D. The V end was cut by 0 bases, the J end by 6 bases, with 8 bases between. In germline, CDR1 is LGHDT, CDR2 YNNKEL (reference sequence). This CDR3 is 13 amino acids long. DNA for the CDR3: TGTGCCAGCAGCCAAGAGGGAGGCGCTGAAGCTTTCTTT. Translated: CASSQEGGAEAFF.